The source of this T cell receptor beta chain is a study of cytomegalovirus exposure and HLA in healthy donors. Study results and caveats: The finding came from a later analysis; first-cohort TCR clusters tended to co-occur in the roughly 120 validation repertoires. There were approximately 150 TCR beta chains listed as cytomegalovirus-associated.

The CDR3 contains 14 residues. The ends lost 7 bases at V and 5 bases at J; junction bases unmatched: 10. Germline CDR1 SGHTA, CDR2 FQGNSA. The repertoire was sequenced with immunoSEQ multiplex PCR; TCRdb's copy has only in-frame clones and lacks some. The sample shows about 120,000 clones, around 90% of them seen only once. A remark on this clone: Its antigen is still unknown.

This chain joins TRBV7-2 and TRBJ1-1, with 7 positions matching TRBD1. Sequences were obtained from PBMCs. The TCR comes from a woman aged 18 to 35 in good health and CMV-seronegative. The CDR3 loop is CASIYQGVRTEAFF. CDR3 coding DNA: TGTGCCAGCATCTATCAGGGGGTTAGGACTGAAGCTTTCTTT.